The clone carrying this T cell receptor beta chain turned up a few times. The data belong to a study of T cell changes during pregnancy in multiple sclerosis. Profiling relied on immunoSEQ multiplex PCR, and the TCRdb table lists in-frame clones only, not all of them. The sample has about 43,000 clones; just over 90% are singletons. The CDR3 loop spans 13 amino acids. V shed 9 bases and J shed 0 bases, with 12 bases lying between them. Looked up from germline, CDR1 is SNHLY and CDR2 is FYNNEI. V and J are TRBV2 and TRBJ2-7; no definite D call. The sequence derives from a female donor with multiple sclerosis, enrolled in a pregnancy study. The material sequenced was PBMCs (not recorded whether the cells were cultured). CDR3 sequence: CASRDWHSYEQYF. In nucleotides, the CDR3 is TGTGCCAGTAGAGACTGGCACTCCTACGAGCAGTACTTC.